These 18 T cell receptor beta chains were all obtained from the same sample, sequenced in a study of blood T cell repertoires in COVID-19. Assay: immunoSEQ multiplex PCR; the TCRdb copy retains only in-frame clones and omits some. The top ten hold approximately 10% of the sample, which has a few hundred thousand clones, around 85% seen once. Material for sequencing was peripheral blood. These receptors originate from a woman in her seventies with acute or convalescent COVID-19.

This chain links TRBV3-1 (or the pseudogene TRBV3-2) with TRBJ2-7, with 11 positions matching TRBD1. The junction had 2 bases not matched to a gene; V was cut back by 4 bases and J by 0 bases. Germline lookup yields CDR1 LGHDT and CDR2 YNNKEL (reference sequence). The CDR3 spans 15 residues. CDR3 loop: CASSLGTGGSYEQYF. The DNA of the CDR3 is TGTGCCAGCAGCCTCGGGACAGGGGGCTCCTACGAGCAGTACTTC.

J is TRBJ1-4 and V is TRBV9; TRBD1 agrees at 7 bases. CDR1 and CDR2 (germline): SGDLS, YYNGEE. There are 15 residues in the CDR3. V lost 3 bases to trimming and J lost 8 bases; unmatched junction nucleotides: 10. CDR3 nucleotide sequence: TGTGCCAGCAGCGCCCTACAGGGGCTCCCCGAAAAACTGTTTTTT. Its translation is CASSALQGLPEKLFF.

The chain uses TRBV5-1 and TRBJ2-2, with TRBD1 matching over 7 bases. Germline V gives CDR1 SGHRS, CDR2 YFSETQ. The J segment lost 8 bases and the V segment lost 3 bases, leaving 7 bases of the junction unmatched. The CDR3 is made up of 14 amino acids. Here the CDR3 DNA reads TGCGCCAGCAGCTACGACAGGGTGTCGGGGGAGCTGTTTTTT. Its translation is CASSYDRVSGELFF.

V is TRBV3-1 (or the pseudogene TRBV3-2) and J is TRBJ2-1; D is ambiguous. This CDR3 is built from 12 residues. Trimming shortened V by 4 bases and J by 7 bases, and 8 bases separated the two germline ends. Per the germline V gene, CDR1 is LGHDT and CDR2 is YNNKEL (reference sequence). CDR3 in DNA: TGTGCCAGCAGCCCCAGTCCGAATGAGCAGTTCTTC. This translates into CASSPSPNEQFF.

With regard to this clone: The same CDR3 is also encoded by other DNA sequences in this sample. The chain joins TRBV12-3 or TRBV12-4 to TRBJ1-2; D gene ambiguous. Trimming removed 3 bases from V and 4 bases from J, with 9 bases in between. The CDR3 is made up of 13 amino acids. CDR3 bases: TGTGCCAGCAGTTTGCGGGAGGGCTATGGCTACACCTTC. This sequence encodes CASSLREGYGYTF.

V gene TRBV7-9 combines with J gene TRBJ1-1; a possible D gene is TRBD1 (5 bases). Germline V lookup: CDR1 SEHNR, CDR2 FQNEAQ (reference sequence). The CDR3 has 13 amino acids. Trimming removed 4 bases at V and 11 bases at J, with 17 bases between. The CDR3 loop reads CASSYRDSSGAFF. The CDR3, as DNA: TGTGCCAGCAGCTACCGGGACTCCAGTGGGGCTTTCTTT.

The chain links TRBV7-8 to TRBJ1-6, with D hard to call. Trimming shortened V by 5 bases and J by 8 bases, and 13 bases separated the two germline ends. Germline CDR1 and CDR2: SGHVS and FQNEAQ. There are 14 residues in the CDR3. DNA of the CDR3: TGTGCCAGCAGCCCCGGTCCTATTCATTCACCCCTCCACTTT. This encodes CASSPGPIHSPLHF.

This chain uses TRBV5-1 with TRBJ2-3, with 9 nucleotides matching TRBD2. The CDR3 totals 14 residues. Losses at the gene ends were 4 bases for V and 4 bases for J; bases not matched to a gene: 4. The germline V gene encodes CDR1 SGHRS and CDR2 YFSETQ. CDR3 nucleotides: TGCGCCAGCAGCCCCCTAGCGGGGTCAGATACGCAGTATTTT. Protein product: CASSPLAGSDTQYF. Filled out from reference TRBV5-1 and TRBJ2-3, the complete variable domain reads KAGVTQTPRYLIKTRGQQVTLSCSPISGHRSVSWYQQTPGQGLQFLFEYFSETQRNKGNFPGRFSGRQFSNSRSEMNVSTLELGDSALYLCASSPLAGSDTQYFGPGTRLTVL.

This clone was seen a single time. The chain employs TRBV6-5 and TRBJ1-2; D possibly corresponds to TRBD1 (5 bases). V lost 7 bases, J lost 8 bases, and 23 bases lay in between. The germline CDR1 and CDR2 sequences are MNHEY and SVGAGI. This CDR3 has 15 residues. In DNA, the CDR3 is TGTGCCAGCACCTCGGGGGAGGGGCGTCGGCAGGGCTACACCTTC. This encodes CASTSGEGRRQGYTF.

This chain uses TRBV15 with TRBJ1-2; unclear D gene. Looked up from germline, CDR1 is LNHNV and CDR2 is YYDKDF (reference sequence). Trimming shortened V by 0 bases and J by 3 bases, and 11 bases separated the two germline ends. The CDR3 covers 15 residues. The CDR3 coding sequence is TGTGCCACCAGCAGAGATGGTGTAACGGACTATGGCTACACCTTC. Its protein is CATSRDGVTDYGYTF.

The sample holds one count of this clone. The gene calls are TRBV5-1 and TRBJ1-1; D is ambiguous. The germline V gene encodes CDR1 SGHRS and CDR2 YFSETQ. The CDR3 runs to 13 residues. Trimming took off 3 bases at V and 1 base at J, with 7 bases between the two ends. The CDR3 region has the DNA TGCGCCAGCAGCTCGGCGGGGAACACTGAAGCTTTCTTT. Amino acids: CASSSAGNTEAFF.

The DNA of the CDR3 is TGCGCCAGCAGTAAAGGGGGCACCTACAATGAGCAGTTCTTC. Translated, it gives CASSKGGTYNEQFF. This sequence joins TRBV5-1 and TRBJ2-1, with 7 bases fitting TRBD1. V shed 5 bases and J 2 bases; nucleotides not matched to a gene: 4. This CDR3 spans 14 amino acids. Germline CDR1 and CDR2: SGHRS and YFSETQ.

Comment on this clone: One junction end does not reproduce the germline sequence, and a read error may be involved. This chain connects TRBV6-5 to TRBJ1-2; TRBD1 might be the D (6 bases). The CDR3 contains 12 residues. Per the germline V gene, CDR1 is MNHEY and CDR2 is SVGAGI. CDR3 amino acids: CASRKGESASSF. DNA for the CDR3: TGTGCCAGCAGGAAGGGGGAGTCGGCGTCCTCCTTC.

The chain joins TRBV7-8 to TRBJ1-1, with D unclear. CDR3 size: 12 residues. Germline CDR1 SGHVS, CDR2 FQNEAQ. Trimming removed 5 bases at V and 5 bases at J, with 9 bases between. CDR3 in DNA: TGTGCCAGCAGCCCCCTACGGACTGAAGCTTTCTTT. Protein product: CASSPLRTEAFF.

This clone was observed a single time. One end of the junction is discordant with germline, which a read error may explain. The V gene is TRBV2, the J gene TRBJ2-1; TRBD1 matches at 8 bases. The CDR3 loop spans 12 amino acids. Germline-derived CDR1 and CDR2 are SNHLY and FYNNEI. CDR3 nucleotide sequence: TGTGCCAGCAGAGAGGACAGGGCTTCCGGGCTCTTC. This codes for CASREDRASGLF.

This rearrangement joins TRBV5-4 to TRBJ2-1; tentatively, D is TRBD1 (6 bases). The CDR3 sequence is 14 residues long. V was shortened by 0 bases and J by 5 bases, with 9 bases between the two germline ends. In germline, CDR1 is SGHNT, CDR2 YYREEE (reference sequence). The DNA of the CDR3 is TGTGCCAGCAGCTTGGTGCAGGGGCACAATGAGCAGTTCTTC. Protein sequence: CASSLVQGHNEQFF.

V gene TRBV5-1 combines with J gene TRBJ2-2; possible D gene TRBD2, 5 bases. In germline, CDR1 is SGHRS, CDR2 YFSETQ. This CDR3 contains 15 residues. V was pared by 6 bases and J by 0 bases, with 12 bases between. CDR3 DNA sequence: TGCGCCAGCACGTTCGCCGGGACGAACACCGGGGAGCTGTTTTTT. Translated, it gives CASTFAGTNTGELFF.

Here the CDR3 DNA reads TGCGCCAGCAGCCAAGTCGGCCCCCCGGGCTATGGCTACACCTTC. Translation gives CASSQVGPPGYGYTF. This chain links TRBV4-1 with TRBJ1-2; D is undetermined. V lost 1 base to trimming and J lost 4 bases, with 13 bases between them. The CDR3 spans 15 residues. Germline V gene lookup returns CDR1 MGHRA and CDR2 YSYEKL.